The present T cell receptor (beta chain) was sequenced within a study of blood T cell repertoires in COVID-19. Looking at the study overall: Both acute and convalescent COVID-19 samples were obtained from the United States, Italy and Spain. PBMCs, B-cell-depleted T cells, or T cells were the source of the cDNA or gDNA that made up the material.

Seattle participants joined during active infection and were tracked over time. Looked up from germline, CDR1 is MGHDK and CDR2 is SYGVNS. The ends lost 7 bases at V and 4 bases at J; junction bases unmatched: 3. CDR3 length equals 13 residues. As originally analysed: Estimated nucleated cell counts came from reference gene primer amplification. Produced via immunoSEQ multiplex PCR; TCRdb's table is partial and in-frame only. V, J and clone size are those of that table, while D and trimming were read from the DNA. The sample lists around 190,000 clones; nearly 90% were seen once. The TCR originated in a man aged 50-59 years with COVID-19, enrolled during active disease. The V call is TRBV25-1, the J call TRBJ1-4; 7 bases align to TRBD1. Sequencing was done on a sample of peripheral blood. CDR3 sequence reads: CASKGQNNEKLFF. CDR3 DNA: TGTGCCAGCAAGGGACAGAATAATGAAAAACTGTTTTTT. The entire variable domain, with the rest obtained from reference TRBV25-1 and TRBJ1-4, is as follows: EADIYQTPRYLVIGTGKKITLECSQTMGHDKMYWYQQDPGMELHLIHYSYGVNSTEKGDLSSESTVSRIRTEHFPLTLESARPSHTSQYLCASKGQNNEKLFFGSGTQLSVL.